This T cell receptor beta chain was recovered during a study of blood T cell repertoires in COVID-19. Study members were between 18 and 89 years old and lived in 20 to 30 US regions. Participants had their cohort set by participant-reported clinical history. Symptom resolution, clearance, or two negative PCRs marked the recovered donors of Cohort 3. Repertoires were generated with immunoSEQ multiplex PCR, while TCRdb's copy carries only in-frame clones and drops some. The data show 350,000 to 450,000 clones, with roughly 90% seen just once and 1.7% held by the top ten. A single count supports this clone. Per germline, CDR1 SGDLS and CDR2 YYNGEE. V was clipped by 4 bases and J by 5 bases, with 15 bases between them. The CDR3 consists of 14 residues.

The J gene is TRBJ1-2, the V gene TRBV9; D call uncertain. The sample was PBMCs or T cells enriched from blood (not recorded which). This clonotype was sampled from a woman in her 30s who had recovered from COVID-19. The CDR3 region has the DNA TGTGCCAGCAGCCTACAACCAGGCAGATATGGCTACACCTTC. It specifies CASSLQPGRYGYTF.